The clone carrying this T cell receptor (beta chain) was counted many times. Its antigen is currently unknown. The data belong to a study of T-cell reconstitution after alpha-beta-depleted transplantation in children. Study-level findings and limits: T-cell counts and diversity at one year following transplant were attributed mainly to newly produced T cells. The study traced high day-60 TCRbeta diversity in some patients to surviving recipient T cells and thymic progenitors. Several hundred expanded graft clones reportedly gave rise to the alpha-beta T cells present about two months after transplant.

Construction of the TCRbeta library involved unique molecular identifiers. In TCRdb, the PCR reads were re-called with MiXCR into one record per CDR3 protein. The repertoire has around 670,000 distinct CDR3 sequences, around 13% of them found once; the top ten carry 0.79%. V was trimmed by 6 bases and J by 5 bases, leaving 14 bases between them. Germline CDR1 reads DFQATT; CDR2 reads SNEGSKA (reference sequence). CDR3 length equals 13 residues. This sequence originates from a girl aged 2 to 9 with congenital amegakaryocytic thrombocytopenia, due to receive a stem cell transplant. The sequenced sample was PBMCs, obtained before TCRalphabeta/CD19-depleted stem cell transplant. The rearrangement links TRBV20-1 to TRBJ2-1; no reliable D call. For the CDR3, the DNA is TGCAGTGCAAGACGGAACCTTAACAATGAGCAGTTCTTC. Its protein is CSARRNLNNEQFF.